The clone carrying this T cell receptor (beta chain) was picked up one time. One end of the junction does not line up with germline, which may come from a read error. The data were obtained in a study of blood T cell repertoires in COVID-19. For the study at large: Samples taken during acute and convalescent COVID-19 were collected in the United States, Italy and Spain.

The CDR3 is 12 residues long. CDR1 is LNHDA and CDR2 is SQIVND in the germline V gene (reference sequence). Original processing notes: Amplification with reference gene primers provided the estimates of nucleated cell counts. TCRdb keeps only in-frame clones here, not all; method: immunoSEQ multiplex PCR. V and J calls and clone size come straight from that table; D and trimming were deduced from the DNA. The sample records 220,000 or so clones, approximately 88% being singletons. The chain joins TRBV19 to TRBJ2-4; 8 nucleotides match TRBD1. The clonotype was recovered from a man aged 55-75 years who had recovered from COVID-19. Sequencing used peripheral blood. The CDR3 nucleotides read TGTGCCAGTACTATAACGACGGGACAGGTGTACTTC. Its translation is CASTITTGQVYF.